This TCR beta chain derives from a study of Ad26.COV2.S vaccination and SARS-CoV-2 variants. Treatment reported: some 20 received Ad26.COV2.S at low or high dose, single or two shots; about five received placebo; per-sample allocation not given. Collection of the samples took place on day 63 after the first injection of vaccine or placebo. A Boston donor was an adult aged 18-55 years. This CDR3 is built from 15 residues. The germline CDR1 and CDR2 sequences are LGHNA and YNFKEQ. The germline V and J ends were trimmed by 0 bases and 7 bases, with 15 bases remaining between them. Data came from immunoSEQ multiplex PCR; TCRdb stores just in-frame clones and leaves some out. The table records some 290,000 clones, about 86% of them present only once.

The V and J genes are TRBV4-2 and TRBJ1-2, with D possibly being TRBD1 (5 bases). The source material was peripheral blood, sampled in a trial of Ad26.COV2.S vaccine versus placebo. This sequence was found in a person between 18 and 60 years old who received the Ad26.COV2.S COVID-19 vaccine or a placebo. The CDR3, as DNA: TGTGCCAGCAGCCAAGATCGCGGTGGGGCGGGTGGCTACACCTTC. Amino acid sequence: CASSQDRGGAGGYTF.